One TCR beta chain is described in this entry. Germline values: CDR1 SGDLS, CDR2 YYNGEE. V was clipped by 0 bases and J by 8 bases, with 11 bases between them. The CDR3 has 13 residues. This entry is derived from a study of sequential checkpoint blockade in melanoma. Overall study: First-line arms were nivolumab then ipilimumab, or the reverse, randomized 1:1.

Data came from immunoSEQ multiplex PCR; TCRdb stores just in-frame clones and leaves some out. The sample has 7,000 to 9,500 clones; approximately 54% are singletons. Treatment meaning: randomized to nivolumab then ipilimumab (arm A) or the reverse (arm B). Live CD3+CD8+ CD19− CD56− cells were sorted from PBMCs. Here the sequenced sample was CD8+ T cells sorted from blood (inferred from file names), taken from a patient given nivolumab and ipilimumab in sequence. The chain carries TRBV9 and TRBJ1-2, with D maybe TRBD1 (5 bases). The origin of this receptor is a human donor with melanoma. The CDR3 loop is CASSVGRVGGYTF. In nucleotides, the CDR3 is TGTGCCAGCAGCGTAGGCAGGGTTGGCGGCTACACCTTC. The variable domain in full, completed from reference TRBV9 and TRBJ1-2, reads DSGVTQTPKHLITATGQRVTLRCSPRSGDLSVYWYQQSLDQGLQFLIQYYNGEERAKGNILERFSAQQFPDLHSELNLSSLELGDSALYFCASSVGRVGGYTFGSGTRLTVV.